These T cell receptor beta chains were read from a single sample in a study of blood T cell repertoires in COVID-19. Data came from immunoSEQ multiplex PCR; TCRdb stores just in-frame clones and leaves some out. The repertoire has 260,000 or so clones, roughly 87% of them found once; the top ten carry 2.5% to 3%. The sequenced sample was PBMCs or T cells enriched from blood (not recorded which). These receptor sequences come from a woman aged 30 to 39 with acute COVID-19. CDR3s include the opening cysteine and the closing phenylalanine or tryptophan. The order of the fields is D gene, J gene, clone size, V gene, CDR3 protein, CDR3 DNA. A D gene is named only where the DNA matches it firmly. Clone size appears in some rows only: once, few, many, or a class for an expanded clone.

>NA|TRBJ2-6|NA|TRBV27
CASSKTGYSGANVLTF
TGTGCCAGCAGTAAAACAGGTTACTCTGGGGCCAACGTCCTGACTTTC
>NA|TRBJ2-2|NA|TRBV9
CASSVVPGGNTGELFF
TGTGCCAGCAGCGTAGTCCCCGGGGGGAACACCGGGGAGCTGTTTTTT
>NA|TRBJ1-5|NA|TRBV12-3/TRBV12-4
CASSPPNQPQHF
TGTGCCAGCAGCCCCCCGAATCAGCCCCAGCATTTT
>NA|TRBJ1-4|NA|TRBV9
CASSPRSLLGEKLFF
TGTGCCAGCAGCCCCCGGTCCCTGCTAGGTGAAAAACTGTTTTTT
>TRBD1|TRBJ2-2|NA|TRBV6-5
CASSSGQDTGELFF
TGTGCCAGCAGTTCGGGACAGGACACCGGGGAGCTGTTTTTT
>TRBD1|TRBJ1-1|NA|TRBV4-2
CASSQDVGQGPRNTEAFF
TGTGCCAGCAGCCAAGACGTTGGACAGGGGCCGAGGAACACTGAAGCTTTCTTT
>TRBD1|TRBJ1-6|NA|TRBV18
CASSPGQPNSPLHF
TGTGCCAGCTCCCCGGGACAGCCGAATTCACCCCTCCACTTT
>NA|TRBJ1-2|NA|TRBV11-2
CASSSHRLNYGYTF
TGTGCCAGCAGCTCCCACAGGCTTAACTATGGCTACACCTTC
>NA|TRBJ1-2|NA|TRBV4-3
CASSPQTGYGYTF
TGCGCCAGCAGCCCTCAAACGGGCTATGGCTACACCTTC
>TRBD1|TRBJ1-5|NA|TRBV28
CASSLNRGLEQPQHF
TGTGCCAGCAGTTTGAACAGGGGTCTGGAACAGCCCCAGCATTTT
>NA|TRBJ2-1|few|TRBV10-1
CASSESGQDEQFF
TGCGCCAGCAGTGAGTCGGGGCAGGATGAGCAGTTCTTC
>NA|TRBJ1-1|NA|TRBV18
CASSPGLTAGNTEAFF
TGTGCCAGCTCACCAGGTTTGACAGCGGGGAACACTGAAGCTTTCTTT
>NA|TRBJ1-5|NA|TRBV6-2/TRBV6-3
CASSTPQGKDQPQHF
TGTGCCAGCAGCACGCCCCAGGGGAAGGATCAGCCCCAGCATTTT
>NA|TRBJ1-1|NA|TRBV4-1
CASSQSSFRDIGTETEAFF
TGCGCCAGCAGCCAAAGCAGTTTCCGGGACATCGGAACAGAGACTGAAGCTTTCTTT
>NA|TRBJ2-3|NA|TRBV5-4
CASSYPISGADTQYF
TGTGCCAGCAGCTACCCAATCTCGGGGGCAGATACGCAGTATTTT
>TRBD2|TRBJ2-5|NA|TRBV20-1
CSASLAGTGTQYF
TGCAGTGCTAGTCTAGCGGGGACCGGGACCCAGTACTTC
>NA|TRBJ1-1|NA|TRBV27
CASSLYSTNTEAFF
TGTGCCAGCAGTTTGTACTCCACGAACACTGAAGCTTTCTTT
>TRBD1|TRBJ1-2|once|TRBV5-5
CASSATGTGDLGYTF
TGTGCCAGCAGCGCCACCGGGACAGGGGACCTCGGCTACACCTTC
>NA|TRBJ1-4|NA|TRBV3-1/TRBV3-2
CASSQREMPTNEKLFF
TGTGCCAGCAGCCAACGAGAAATGCCCACTAATGAAAAACTGTTTTTT
>TRBD1|TRBJ1-1|NA|TRBV2
CASMTGEDTEAFF
TGTGCCAGCATGACAGGGGAGGACACTGAAGCTTTCTTT
>TRBD2|TRBJ2-7|NA|TRBV7-9
CASSSTSGGYEQYF
TGTGCCAGCAGCTCGACTAGCGGGGGCTACGAGCAGTACTTC
>NA|TRBJ2-3|NA|TRBV2
CAGLSTDTQYF
TGTGCCGGACTAAGCACAGATACGCAGTATTTT
>NA|TRBJ1-3|NA|TRBV6-5
CASSYSAGNTIYF
TGTGCCAGCAGTTACTCGGCCGGGAACACCATATATTTT
>NA|TRBJ2-7|few|TRBV6-5
CASSPPVSYEQYF
TGTGCCAGCAGCCCCCCAGTGTCCTACGAGCAGTACTTC
>NA|TRBJ1-5|NA|TRBV5-5
CASSPRPPGDSNQPQHF
TGTGCCAGCAGCCCTCGACCCCCGGGGGATAGCAATCAGCCCCAGCATTTT
>NA|TRBJ2-7|NA|TRBV5-1
CASRMRQRDYEQYF
TGCGCCAGCAGGATGAGACAGAGAGACTACGAGCAGTACTTC
>NA|TRBJ2-5|once|TRBV10-3
CAIRGHETETQYF
TGTGCCATCAGAGGACACGAGACGGAGACCCAGTACTTC
>TRBD1|TRBJ2-2|NA|TRBV7-2
CASSLATGTGSAGELFF
TGTGCCAGCAGCTTAGCAACCGGGACAGGGTCCGCCGGGGAGCTGTTTTTT
>TRBD1|TRBJ2-3|NA|TRBV5-4
CASSLEGQGTDTQYF
TGTGCCAGCAGCTTGGAAGGACAGGGGACAGATACGCAGTATTTT
>TRBD2|TRBJ2-2|few|TRBV10-3
CATLRERGNTGELFF
TGTGCCACCCTGAGGGAGCGGGGGAACACCGGGGAGCTGTTTTTT
>NA|TRBJ1-1|NA|TRBV6-5
CASSPPGRGNTEAFF
TGTGCCAGCAGTCCCCCAGGACGGGGGAACACTGAAGCTTTCTTT
>NA|TRBJ2-6|NA|TRBV15
CATSRDGEFSGANVLTF
TGTGCCACCAGCAGAGATGGGGAGTTCTCTGGGGCCAACGTCCTGACTTTC
>NA|TRBJ1-3|NA|TRBV7-9
CASSLTSSGNTIYF
TGTGCCAGCAGCCTAACGAGCTCTGGAAACACCATATATTTT
>NA|TRBJ1-1|NA|TRBV27
CASKSGDTEAFF
TGTGCCAGCAAGTCAGGGGACACTGAAGCTTTCTTT
>TRBD1|TRBJ1-1|NA|TRBV19
CASSLGPAGGNTEAFF
TGTGCCAGTAGCCTGGGTCCAGCAGGGGGCAACACTGAAGCTTTCTTT
>NA|TRBJ2-1|NA|TRBV4-1
CASSHPGRNEQFF
TGCGCCAGCAGCCATCCTGGCAGGAATGAGCAGTTCTTC
>NA|TRBJ2-7|NA|TRBV4-1
CASSQYRDPRSYEQYF
TGCGCCAGCAGCCAGTACAGGGATCCCCGCTCCTACGAGCAGTACTTC
>NA|TRBJ1-1|once|TRBV10-1
CASSEYAGKNTEAFF
TGCGCCAGCAGTGAGTACGCAGGAAAGAACACTGAAGCTTTCTTT
>TRBD2|TRBJ2-3|NA|TRBV5-1
CASSLSGVTDTQYF
TGCGCCAGCAGCTTGAGCGGGGTCACAGATACGCAGTATTTT